These 30 T cell receptor beta chains were all obtained from the same sample, sequenced in a study of CD8 T cells in ankylosing spondylitis. MiXCR, run by TCRdb on the 5' RACE reads, gives a single entry per CDR3 protein. The sample lists 310,000 or so distinct CDR3 sequences, around 20% occurring once. Sequencing was done on a sample of blood, either unsorted or a sorted T cell fraction (not recorded which). These receptors were obtained from a male donor with ankylosing spondylitis or in good health (not recorded which).

V usage is TRBV28 and J usage is TRBJ2-7; D remains unclear. Germline V lookup: CDR1 MDHEN, CDR2 SYDVKM. There are 14 residues in the CDR3. V was shortened by 4 bases and J by 3 bases, with 13 bases between the two germline ends. CDR3 region: CASSSPRWYYEQYV. CDR3 DNA sequence: TGTGCCAGCAGTTCCCCGCGGTGGTACTACGAGCAGTACGTC.

The table lists this clonotype with a few counts. This chain links TRBV5-1 with TRBJ1-1; the D gene is possibly TRBD1 (5 bases). CDR3 size: 14 residues. Per germline, CDR1 SGHRS and CDR2 YFSETQ. V was cut by 4 bases and J by 5 bases, with 15 bases left in between. CDR3 coding DNA: TGCGCCAGCAGCGCGGGACGTCCGGGGACTGAAGCTTTCTTT. Translated: CASSAGRPGTEAFF.

This clonotype was counted between two and nine times. The rearrangement joins TRBV7-9 to TRBJ2-1, with D hard to call. This CDR3 is 13 amino acids long. The V end was cut by 3 bases, the J end by 6 bases, with 9 bases between. Germline V gene data show CDR1 as SEHNR and CDR2 as FQNEAQ (reference sequence). CDR3 coding DNA: TGTGCCAGCAGCTTTATGGTGAGCAATGAGCAGTTCTTC. Its protein product is CASSFMVSNEQFF.

CDR3 sequence reads: CAISDYSQETQYF. In nucleotides, the CDR3 is TGTGCCATCAGTGATTACAGCCAAGAGACCCAGTACTTC. V and J are TRBV10-3 and TRBJ2-5; D call uncertain. The CDR3 runs to 13 residues. CDR1 and CDR2 (germline): ENHRY, SYGVKD. Trimming stripped 3 bases from V and 1 base from J, with 6 bases between.

The chain is built from TRBV5-8 and TRBJ1-3; no definite D call. Germline CDR1 SGHTS, CDR2 YDEGEE. V lost 5 bases to trimming and J lost 2 bases, with 14 bases between them. The CDR3 sequence is 15 residues long. CDR3 amino acids: CASRTRHGPGNTIYF. The CDR3 bases are TGTGCCAGCAGGACTCGACACGGCCCTGGAAACACCATATATTTT.

The V call is TRBV7-8, the J call TRBJ2-5; 7 nucleotides match TRBD1. Germline V gene data show CDR1 as SGHVS and CDR2 as FQNEAQ. J lost 2 bases, V lost 4 bases, and 10 bases had no gene match. The CDR3 has 16 residues. CDR3 sequence: CASSSETGTGQETQYF. CDR3 in DNA: TGTGCCAGCAGCTCGGAGACAGGGACGGGGCAAGAGACCCAGTACTTC.

This clonotype occurred many times. V gene TRBV12-3 or TRBV12-4 combines with J gene TRBJ1-1; 11 bases are shared with TRBD1. V lost 5 bases and J lost 1; bases outside the gene matches: 6. This CDR3 is built from 16 residues. This CDR3 reads CASSSRTGGTNTEAFF. As DNA, the CDR3 is TGTGCCAGCAGTAGCCGGACAGGGGGCACGAACACTGAAGCTTTCTTT.

The chain uses TRBV15 and TRBJ2-5, with TRBD2 identical over 9 bases. V trimming: 5 bases; J trimming: 5 bases; junction bases outside the gene matches: 12. This CDR3 is built from 16 residues. Looked up from germline, CDR1 is LNHNV and CDR2 is YYDKDF (reference sequence). CDR3 bases: TGTGCCACCAGCCGGCCGGGACTAGCCGCGGCTGAGACCCAGTACTTC. Its translation is CATSRPGLAAAETQYF.

V gene TRBV2 combines with J gene TRBJ2-2; D might be TRBD2 (5 bases). Per the germline V gene, CDR1 is SNHLY and CDR2 is FYNNEI. CDR3 length: 15 amino acids. Trimming cost V 5 bases and J 1 base, with 11 bases left between them. The CDR3 DNA reads as TGTGCCAGCAGTCTTAAGCGGATGAACACCGGGGAGCTGTTTTTT. Its translation is CASSLKRMNTGELFF.

The chain recombines TRBV15 with TRBJ2-3, with 9 bases identical to TRBD2. The V and J ends lost 1 base and 6 bases, in that order; junction bases with no gene match: 8. Per germline, CDR1 LNHNV and CDR2 YYDKDF (reference sequence). The CDR3 covers 16 residues. The CDR3 bases are TGTGCCACCAGCAGAGGGATAAGCGGGGGGCAGGATACGCAGTATTTT. Encoded protein: CATSRGISGGQDTQYF.

The chain couples TRBV4-2 to TRBJ2-3, with 10 bases lining up with TRBD2. Germline-derived CDR1 and CDR2 are LGHNA and YNFKEQ. The CDR3 has 15 residues. J lost 4 bases, V lost 0 bases, and 1 base had no gene match. The CDR3 DNA is TGTGCCAGCAGCCAAGAACTAGCGGGGTCAGATACGCAGTATTTT. Its protein product is CASSQELAGSDTQYF.

Only a few counts were recorded for this clonotype. The rearrangement uses TRBV3-1 and TRBJ2-2, with D possibly TRBD1 on 5 matching bases. The CDR3 is 15 residues long. Germline V lookup: CDR1 LGHDT, CDR2 YNNKEL (reference sequence). The V and J ends lost 3 bases and 11 bases respectively, with 19 bases between them. The CDR3 coding sequence is TGTGCCAGCAGCCATCAGGGTTCGGGTCACCGCGAGCTGTTTTTT. Translation gives CASSHQGSGHRELFF.

Only a few counts were recorded for this clonotype. CDR3 in amino acids: CASSAGQGYNSPLHF. In nucleotides, the CDR3 is TGCGCCAGCAGCGCCGGACAGGGATATAATTCACCCCTCCACTTT. V usage is TRBV5-1 and J usage is TRBJ1-6; the match to TRBD1 covers 8 bases. V lost 4 bases to trimming and J lost 4 bases; unmatched junction nucleotides: 4. CDR3 length: 15 amino acids. CDR1 SGHRS and CDR2 YFSETQ come from the germline V gene.

The chain recombines TRBV19 with TRBJ1-1, with no clear D. The CDR3 is made up of 13 amino acids. CDR1 LNHDA and CDR2 SQIVND come from the germline V gene (reference sequence). Trimming removed 3 bases from V and 0 bases from J, with 5 bases in between. The CDR3 nucleotides are TGTGCCAGTAGTATGCAGGTGAACACTGAAGCTTTCTTT. It yields the protein CASSMQVNTEAFF.

This chain connects TRBV11-3 to TRBJ2-1, with TRBD2 matching 13 bases. The CDR3 is 21 residues long. Losses at the gene ends were 4 bases for V and 1 base for J; bases not matched to a gene: 16. Germline V gene lookup returns CDR1 SGHNT and CDR2 YENEEA. The CDR3 DNA reads TGTGCCAGCAGCTCGTTTCAATCCGGGACTAGCGGGATAAGGTCCTACAATGAGCAGTTCTTC. It is translated as CASSSFQSGTSGIRSYNEQFF.

The chain joins TRBV11-2 to TRBJ2-5; unclear D gene. This CDR3 has 13 amino acids. The ends were cut back, 5 bases at V and 7 bases at J, with 14 bases in the middle. Germline CDR1 and CDR2: SGHAT and FQNNGV. The CDR3 loop is CASSPDVSGTQYF. DNA of the CDR3: TGTGCCAGCAGCCCCGACGTTTCGGGGACCCAGTACTTC.

V usage is TRBV20-1 and J usage is TRBJ2-3; 9 nucleotides line up with TRBD2. V lost 0 bases and J lost 5; bases outside the gene matches: 6. The germline V gene encodes CDR1 DFQATT and CDR2 SNEGSKA (reference sequence). The CDR3 is 15 residues long. CDR3 DNA: TGCAGTGCTAGAGAGAGGCGGGGGGGCGTAGATACGCAGTATTTT. This codes for CSARERRGGVDTQYF.

This clonotype was detected ten times or more. This sequence joins TRBV5-1 and TRBJ2-1; D uncertain. V was clipped by 0 bases and J by 5 bases, with 9 bases between them. In germline, CDR1 is SGHRS, CDR2 YFSETQ. There are 14 residues in the CDR3. CDR3 sequence (DNA): TGCGCCAGCAGCTTGGGACGGATGAACAATGAGCAGTTCTTC. Amino acids: CASSLGRMNNEQFF.

The rearrangement uses TRBV12-3 or TRBV12-4 and TRBJ2-3, with D possibly matching TRBD1 (6 bases). Trimming removed 3 bases from V and 3 bases from J, with 13 bases in between. There are 15 residues in the CDR3. CDR3 DNA sequence: TGTGCCAGCAGTTTTTCAGGACAGAGAACAGATACGCAGTATTTT. Translated, it gives CASSFSGQRTDTQYF.

The sample holds many counts of this clonotype. The genes are TRBV10-3 and TRBJ1-5; tentatively, D is TRBD1 (5 bases). The CDR3 totals 13 residues. CDR1 is ENHRY, CDR2 SYGVKD, per germline. V lost 6 bases, J lost 4 bases, and 10 bases lay in between. The CDR3 reads CAIRQGLNQPQHF. For the CDR3, the DNA is TGTGCCATCAGGCAGGGCCTAAATCAGCCCCAGCATTTT.

This clonotype has more than one count but fewer than ten. The rearrangement joins TRBV29-1 to TRBJ2-3; no reliable D call. Germline CDR1 and CDR2: SQVTM and ANQGSEA. V shed 7 bases and J shed 10 bases, with 21 bases lying between them. The CDR3 is 13 residues long. CDR3 DNA: TGCAGCGAACGGCCGGGCCCTTCCGGTGCGCAGTATTTT. Amino acids: CSERPGPSGAQYF.

This chain connects TRBV5-1 to TRBJ1-1, with a possible D match to TRBD1 (6 bases). Germline values: CDR1 SGHRS, CDR2 YFSETQ. The CDR3 extends over 13 amino acids. Trimming removed 6 bases at V and 0 bases at J, with 9 bases between. CDR3 DNA: TGCGCCAGCATGGCAGGGGTGAACACTGAAGCTTTCTTT. Protein sequence: CASMAGVNTEAFF. Supplemented by reference TRBV5-1 and TRBJ1-1, the full variable domain reads KAGVTQTPRYLIKTRGQQVTLSCSPISGHRSVSWYQQTPGQGLQFLFEYFSETQRNKGNFPGRFSGRQFSNSRSEMNVSTLELGDSALYLCASMAGVNTEAFFGQGTRLTVV.

This clonotype was seen only a few times. V usage is TRBV20-1 and J usage is TRBJ1-3, with D unresolved. V lost 0 bases and J lost 0, with 15 bases in between. Germline-derived CDR1 and CDR2 are DFQATT and SNEGSKA (reference sequence). The CDR3 is 17 residues long. CDR3 DNA sequence: TGCAGTGCTAGAGAGGGCAGCGGTACAATCTCTGGAAACACCATATATTTT. It translates to CSAREGSGTISGNTIYF.

This clonotype occurred many times. The CDR3 reads CASRRISGEAFF. In nucleotides, the CDR3 is TGTGCCAGCAGGCGGATCTCCGGGGAAGCTTTCTTT. The J gene is TRBJ1-1, the V gene TRBV12-3 or TRBV12-4; D unclear. The V end lost 6 bases, the J end lost 8 bases, and 13 bases lay between the germline ends. The CDR3 runs 12 residues.

This clonotype has more than one count but fewer than ten. J is TRBJ2-1 and V is TRBV6-1; no clear D gene. The CDR3 contains 15 residues. Deletions cut 6 bases from V and 0 bases from J, with 12 bases between. Germline CDR1 and CDR2: MNHNS and SASEGT. The CDR3 DNA reads as TGTGCCAGCAGACCCGGTTCTAGCTCCTACAATGAGCAGTTCTTC. Translation: CASRPGSSSYNEQFF.

The rearrangement links TRBV4-2 to TRBJ2-5; no clear D. The V end was cut by 0 bases, the J end by 4 bases, with 12 bases between. CDR1 is LGHNA, CDR2 YNFKEQ, per germline. The CDR3 is made up of 15 amino acids. The DNA for the CDR3 is TGTGCCAGCAGCCAAGATAGGTCAGAAGCAGAGACCCAGTACTTC. This translates into CASSQDRSEAETQYF.

This clonotype came up a few times. The chain employs TRBV7-8 and TRBJ2-1; the match to TRBD1 covers 8 bases. V lost 5 bases, J lost 5 bases, and 5 bases stayed unmatched. The germline V gene has CDR1 SGHVS and CDR2 FQNEAQ. CDR3 length equals 14 residues. The CDR3 nucleotides are TGTGCCAGCAGCCCGGGACAGGCAAACAATGAGCAGTTCTTC. Encoded protein: CASSPGQANNEQFF.

This clonotype was seen a handful of times. The rearrangement uses TRBV20-1 and TRBJ2-3; D perhaps matches TRBD1 (5 bases). The germline V gene has CDR1 DFQATT and CDR2 SNEGSKA (reference sequence). This CDR3 is built from 15 residues. V shed 6 bases and J shed 0 bases, with 16 bases lying between them. The CDR3 DNA reads TGCAGTGCGAGACAGTTCCTATCTAGCACAGATACGCAGTATTTT. Encoded protein: CSARQFLSSTDTQYF.

The V gene is TRBV20-1, the J gene TRBJ2-1, with D tentatively TRBD2 (6 bases). The V and J ends lost 2 bases and 4 bases respectively, with 9 bases between them. CDR1 and CDR2 (germline): DFQATT, SNEGSKA (reference sequence). The CDR3 consists of 13 residues. In DNA, the CDR3 is TGCAGTGCTAGATTGGACTATTACAATGAGCAGTTCTTC. Encoded protein: CSARLDYYNEQFF.

In its sample, this clonotype was seen a few times. CDR3 sequence (DNA): TGCGCCAGCAGCTTGGTCGGGACAGGGGCCGTTAACAATGAGCAGTTCTTC. It yields the protein CASSLVGTGAVNNEQFF. This rearrangement joins TRBV5-1 to TRBJ2-1, with 10 bases lining up with TRBD1. The CDR3 runs to 17 residues. Germline-derived CDR1 and CDR2 are SGHRS and YFSETQ. The V and J ends lost 0 bases and 5 bases, in that order; junction bases with no gene match: 8.